These 17 T cell receptor beta chains share one sample of origin, sequenced in a study of cytomegalovirus exposure and HLA in healthy donors. It was with 60 Vbeta and 13 Jbeta primers that the PCR ran. Produced via immunoSEQ multiplex PCR; TCRdb's table is partial and in-frame only. The sample lists over 100,000 clones, 70% occurring once. Sample: PBMCs. These receptors originate from a man aged 25-40 years in good health and CMV-seropositive.

This chain connects TRBV6-5 to TRBJ1-5; 9 bases line up with TRBD1. The V and J ends lost 10 bases and 3 bases, in that order; junction bases with no gene match: 4. Germline lookup yields CDR1 MNHEY and CDR2 SVGAGI. The CDR3 is 13 residues long. The chain's CDR3 is CATTGGLNQPQHF. CDR3 DNA sequence: TGTGCCACCACAGGGGGCCTCAATCAGCCCCAGCATTTT.

The rearrangement joins TRBV5-1 to TRBJ2-1; 8 bases are shared with TRBD2. The trim removed 0 bases at V and 7 bases at J, leaving 15 bases unmatched. In germline, CDR1 is SGHRS, CDR2 YFSETQ. The CDR3 consists of 18 residues. As DNA, the CDR3 is TGCGCCAGCAGCTTGGACCCTCTCTCGGGAGGGCGTAGAAATGAGCAGTTCTTC. Translating gives CASSLDPLSGGRRNEQFF.

The J gene is TRBJ1-2, the V gene TRBV12-5; 11 nucleotides align to TRBD1. The CDR3 extends over 16 amino acids. CDR1 LGHNT and CDR2 FRNRAP come from the germline V gene. Trimming took 2 bases from V and 8 from J; bases not matched to a gene: 10. The DNA for the CDR3 is TGTGCTAGTGGTTTGCCCTCGGACAGGGGGCATGAGGGCTACACCTTC. This encodes CASGLPSDRGHEGYTF.

The rearrangement joins TRBV13 to TRBJ1-2, with 9 bases matching TRBD1. V shed 5 bases and J 7 bases; nucleotides not matched to a gene: 11. Germline CDR1 PRHDT, CDR2 FYEKMQ (reference sequence). CDR3 length: 15 amino acids. The CDR3 loop is CASSDADRGYAGYTF. CDR3 nucleotide sequence: TGTGCCAGCAGCGACGCGGACAGGGGCTACGCTGGCTACACCTTC.

The chain combines TRBV4-1 with TRBJ2-5; TRBD2 matches 7 bases. Germline loops: CDR1 MGHRA, CDR2 YSYEKL. The CDR3 sequence is 12 residues long. Trimming took 4 bases from V and 4 from J; bases not matched to a gene: 0. In DNA form, the CDR3 reads TGCGCCAGCAGCCTAGCGGGAGAGACCCAGTACTTC. Translation gives CASSLAGETQYF.

The V gene is TRBV7-3, the J gene TRBJ2-4, with D perhaps matching TRBD2 (5 bases). CDR3 length equals 14 residues. V lost 5 bases and J 3 bases, leaving 11 bases between the germline ends. Germline V gene sequence: CDR1 SGHTA, CDR2 FQGTGA. CDR3 bases: TGTGCCAGCAGCGAGGGTTGGGGCAAAAACATTCAGTACTTC. Translated: CASSEGWGKNIQYF. Complete variable domain (other parts from reference TRBV7-3 and TRBJ2-4): GAGVSQTPSNKVTEKGKYVELRCDPISGHTALYWYRQSLGQGPEFLIYFQGTGAADDSGLPNDRFFAVRPEGSVSTLKIQRTERGDSAVYLCASSEGWGKNIQYFGAGTRLSVL.

A few counts support this clone. V and J are TRBV6-9 and TRBJ1-5; TRBD1 matches at 9 bases. The CDR3 is made up of 18 amino acids. Trimming took 2 bases from V and 5 from J; bases not matched to a gene: 13. Germline V gene data show CDR1 as MNHGY and CDR2 as SVAAGI. CDR3 coding DNA: TGTGCCAGCAGTTATGAGGGGTCCCGGGACAGGGTGCATCAGCCCCAGCATTTT. It specifies CASSYEGSRDRVHQPQHF.

In its sample, this clone was seen a few times. The V call is TRBV6-5, the J call TRBJ2-1; tentatively, D is TRBD2 (6 bases). Germline V gives CDR1 MNHEY, CDR2 SVGAGI. Trimming removed 7 bases at V and 7 bases at J, with 8 bases between. CDR3 length: 11 amino acids. The CDR3, as DNA: TGTGCCAGCACCCGGGGGAATGAGCAGTTCTTC. Its protein product is CASTRGNEQFF.

This clone was recorded only once. In nucleotides, the CDR3 is TGCGCCAGCAGCTTGGATGGCGCGGGGGGCTCTGCGGGAGGCTACACCTTC. Residues: CASSLDGAGGSAGGYTF. This chain joins TRBV5-1 and TRBJ1-2; D may be TRBD1 (6 bases). CDR3 size: 17 residues. Germline CDR1 reads SGHRS; CDR2 reads YFSETQ. V was pared by 0 bases and J by 8 bases, with 23 bases between.

The rearrangement links TRBV12-5 to TRBJ2-1; TRBD1 matches 8 bases. J was trimmed by 0 bases and V by 9 bases; bases with no gene match: 4. Germline CDR1 LGHNT, CDR2 FRNRAP. There are 14 residues in the CDR3. The CDR3 DNA is TGTGCTAGCGGGACAGGCGGCTCCTACAATGAGCAGTTCTTC. It specifies CASGTGGSYNEQFF.

The chain links TRBV6-1 to TRBJ2-7; D is possibly TRBD1 (5 bases). Germline lookup yields CDR1 MNHNS and CDR2 SASEGT. This CDR3 region has 12 residues. V lost 6 bases and J lost 3, with 9 bases in between. The CDR3: CASSADSYEQYV. CDR3 coding DNA: TGTGCCAGCAGCGCCGACAGCTACGAGCAGTACGTC.

V gene TRBV10-3 combines with J gene TRBJ2-7; D perhaps matches TRBD2 (5 bases). V was shortened by 0 bases and J by 4 bases, with 13 bases between the two germline ends. Germline assignment: CDR1 ENHRY and CDR2 SYGVKD. This CDR3 comprises 15 residues. The CDR3 DNA reads as TGTGCCATCAGTGAGTCTTTAGAGGGCTGGTACGAGCAGTACTTC. Translation: CAISESLEGWYEQYF.

This clone turned up a few times. The chain links TRBV7-2 to TRBJ1-4; D is uncertain. Trimming removed 3 bases from V and 5 bases from J, with 7 bases in between. CDR1 SGHTA and CDR2 FQGNSA come from the germline V gene. The CDR3 runs 13 residues. The CDR3 DNA follows: TGTGCCAGCAGCTTTCTCCCGAATGAAAAACTGTTTTTT. It encodes CASSFLPNEKLFF.

V usage is TRBV25-1 and J usage is TRBJ2-5; the D gene is possibly TRBD2 (6 bases). Germline loops: CDR1 MGHDK, CDR2 SYGVNS. V lost 7 bases, J lost 2 bases, and 26 bases lay in between. The CDR3 runs to 18 residues. CDR3 in DNA: TGTGCCAGCACCCAGCGACCCACTCCGCGGGGATCGCAAGAGACCCAGTACTTC. This encodes CASTQRPTPRGSQETQYF.

J is TRBJ2-2 and V is TRBV29-1; 7 nucleotides line up with TRBD1. Per germline, CDR1 SQVTM and CDR2 ANQGSEA. There are 17 residues in the CDR3. J was trimmed by 3 bases and V by 4 bases; bases with no gene match: 14. CDR3 protein: CSVALQNRGIYTGELFF. CDR3 sequence (DNA): TGCAGCGTTGCCCTACAAAACAGGGGCATATACACCGGGGAGCTGTTTTTT.

V is TRBV28 and J is TRBJ1-1; D gene ambiguous. This CDR3 contains 16 residues. V lost 6 bases to trimming and J lost 3 bases, with 20 bases between them. Per germline, CDR1 MDHEN and CDR2 SYDVKM. The CDR3 loop is CASSSDTRVRYTEAFF. The CDR3 nucleotides are TGTGCCAGCAGCAGTGACACCCGCGTCAGGTACACTGAAGCTTTCTTT.

This clone turned up a few times. This chain joins TRBV7-9 and TRBJ2-7; 8 positions agree with TRBD2. This CDR3 region has 15 residues. J lost 6 bases, V lost 7 bases, and 14 bases had no gene match. Per germline, CDR1 SEHNR and CDR2 FQNEAQ (reference sequence). The CDR3 nucleotides are TGTGCCAGCACCCCTGGGCGGGGGGCGCGTGGCGAGCAGTACTTC. This translates into CASTPGRGARGEQYF.